One sample yielded the 21 T cell receptor beta chains listed below, sequenced in a study of T-cell memory formation after mild COVID-19. TCRdb reprocessed the 5' RACE reads via MiXCR and lists one record per CDR3 protein. The data hold tens of thousands of distinct CDR3 sequences, with roughly an eighth observed a single time. The sequenced sample was PBMCs or a T cell subset sorted from them (not recorded which). The receptors derive from a man aged 18 to 29 who had mild COVID-19 (a few samples of this study predate the infection). Cell type and time point are not known.

The V and J genes are TRBV12-3 or TRBV12-4 and TRBJ1-2, with D tentatively TRBD1 (5 bases). The V gene lost 6 bases and the J gene lost 8 bases, with 22 bases spanning the gap. The CDR3 extends over 15 amino acids. CDR3 loop: CASSRAGPLQTGYTF. The CDR3 region has the DNA TGTGCCAGCAGCCGAGCGGGACCTCTTCAGACGGGCTACACCTTC.

This clonotype was observed many times. The chain has TRBV20-1 and TRBJ1-5; 7 positions match TRBD1. The CDR3 is made up of 13 amino acids. CDR1 DFQATT and CDR2 SNEGSKA come from the germline V gene (reference sequence). Trimming removed 3 bases from V and 3 bases from J; junction bases left unmatched: 2. The DNA for the CDR3 is TGCAGTGCTAGGGGACAGCCCAATCAGCCCCAGCATTTT. The encoded protein is CSARGQPNQPQHF.

This clonotype was picked up many times. The chain has TRBV4-3 and TRBJ1-2; no clear D. This CDR3 is built from 13 residues. V was clipped by 4 bases and J by 8 bases, with 14 bases between them. Germline V CDR1 and CDR2: LGHNA, YSLEER. The CDR3: CASSRRIGEGYTF. The CDR3 bases are TGCGCCAGCAGCCGGCGTATCGGAGAGGGCTACACCTTC.

This clonotype was seen repeatedly, ten times or more. The chain is built from TRBV7-2 and TRBJ2-7; possible D gene TRBD2, 6 bases. CDR3 size: 13 residues. V lost 3 bases and J lost 0, with 6 bases in between. Germline CDR1 reads SGHTA; CDR2 reads FQGNSA. The CDR3: CASSLTSSYEQYF. The CDR3 DNA is TGTGCCAGCAGCTTGACTAGCTCCTACGAGCAGTACTTC. Full variable domain (outside the CDR3, taken from reference TRBV7-2 and TRBJ2-7): GAGVSQSPSNKVTEKGKDVELRCDPISGHTALYWYRQSLGQGLEFLIYFQGNSAPDKSGLPSDRFSAERTGGSVSTLTIQRTQQEDSAVYLCASSLTSSYEQYFGPGTRLTVT.

At least ten counts were recorded for this clonotype. Germline is not matched at one junction end, which may reflect a read error. The chain has TRBV7-7 and TRBJ1-1, with D possibly being TRBD1 (5 bases). The CDR3 runs to 13 residues. Germline-derived CDR1 and CDR2 are SSHAT and FNYEAQ (reference sequence). CDR3 DNA: TGTGCTAGCAGCCGAGACAGCAACACTGAAGCTTTCTTT. Protein: CASSRDSNTEAFF.

The V call is TRBV7-2, the J call TRBJ2-3; D is unresolved. Germline V gene sequence: CDR1 SGHTA, CDR2 FQGNSA. Between the trimmed V and J ends, which lost 4 bases and 4 bases, there was a span of 15 bases. The CDR3 totals 15 residues. This chain's CDR3 is CASSYAGPPADTQYF. As DNA, the CDR3 is TGTGCCAGCAGCTACGCCGGGCCGCCGGCAGATACGCAGTATTTT.

The sample holds many counts of this clonotype. The J gene is TRBJ1-1, the V gene TRBV19, with TRBD1 as a possible D gene (6 bases). This CDR3 region has 15 residues. Germline-derived CDR1 and CDR2 are LNHDA and SQIVND (reference sequence). V shed 4 bases and J shed 1 base, with 13 bases lying between them. CDR3 sequence: CASSTRQARNTEAFF. In nucleotides, the CDR3 is TGTGCCAGTAGTACCCGACAGGCAAGGAACACTGAAGCTTTCTTT.

This clonotype has at least ten counts. V usage is TRBV27 and J usage is TRBJ2-7; D ambiguous. CDR3 size: 14 residues. With 2 bases removed from V and 1 base from J, the gap between germline ends came to 9 bases. The germline CDR1 and CDR2 sequences are MNHEY and SMNVEV (reference sequence). The DNA of the CDR3 is TGTGCCAGCAGTTTACCAGTAGTGTCCTACGAGCAGTACTTC. This encodes CASSLPVVSYEQYF.

Many counts were recorded for this clonotype. The chain employs TRBV10-1 and TRBJ2-1; D remains unclear. V dropped 7 bases and J dropped 2 bases, with 18 bases sitting between them. The CDR3 extends over 16 amino acids. Germline lookup yields CDR1 WNHNN and CDR2 SYGVQD (reference sequence). The CDR3 reads CASIRVMARTYNEQFF. Here the CDR3 DNA reads TGCGCCAGCATCAGAGTGATGGCGAGAACCTACAATGAGCAGTTCTTC.

The chain links TRBV20-1 to TRBJ1-2; 8 nucleotides match TRBD1. The CDR3 has 15 residues. V gave up 4 bases and J gave up 4 bases; unmatched junction bases: 11. The germline V gene has CDR1 DFQATT and CDR2 SNEGSKA (reference sequence). CDR3 nucleotide sequence: TGCAGTGCTATAGGACAGGGCATACCTGGCTATGGCTACACCTTC. It translates to CSAIGQGIPGYGYTF.

The V call is TRBV12-3 or TRBV12-4, the J call TRBJ1-2; 10 bases line up with TRBD1. This CDR3 spans 13 amino acids. The V gene end was trimmed by 7 bases and the J gene end by 4 bases; junction bases not matched to a gene: 3. In DNA, the CDR3 is TGTGCCAGCACCCGGACAGGGGGCTATGGCTACACCTTC. Translating gives CASTRTGGYGYTF.

At least ten counts were recorded for this clonotype. The J gene is TRBJ2-6, the V gene TRBV6-1; no clear D. The germline V and J ends were trimmed by 8 bases and 1 base, with 9 bases remaining between them. In germline, CDR1 is MNHNS, CDR2 SASEGT. The CDR3 is made up of 14 amino acids. Here the CDR3 DNA reads TGTGCCAGCTCGGACGGATCTGGGGCCAACGTCCTGACTTTC. As protein: CASSDGSGANVLTF.

Ten or more counts support this clonotype. The chain links TRBV19 to TRBJ2-1; D unclear. V was pared by 8 bases and J by 2 bases, with 10 bases between. This CDR3 has 13 residues. The germline gives CDR1 LNHDA, CDR2 SQIVND (reference sequence). The CDR3 coding sequence is TGTGCCAGTCAATTTTCCCCCTACAATGAGCAGTTCTTC. Amino acid sequence: CASQFSPYNEQFF.

This clonotype was detected ten times or more. The chain joins TRBV5-6 to TRBJ2-1; D not certain. Trimming left V 0 bases short and J 8 bases short, with 9 bases between. The germline gives CDR1 SGHDT, CDR2 YYEEEE. This CDR3 has 13 amino acids. DNA for the CDR3: TGTGCCAGCAGCTTGGAGGTCGGCGATGAGCAGTTCTTC. This translates into CASSLEVGDEQFF.

The chain couples TRBV2 to TRBJ1-1; no reliable D call. The germline gives CDR1 SNHLY, CDR2 FYNNEI. This CDR3 spans 13 amino acids. The V and J ends lost 1 base and 5 bases respectively, with 8 bases between them. CDR3 bases: TGTGCCAGCAGTGAAGGGACCCGTACTGAAGCTTTCTTT. Amino acids: CASSEGTRTEAFF.

This clonotype came up many times. The chain employs TRBV29-1 and TRBJ1-1; no definite D call. Germline loops: CDR1 SQVTM, CDR2 ANQGSEA. V was trimmed by 5 bases and J by 0 bases, leaving 7 bases between them. CDR3 length: 12 residues. DNA of the CDR3: TGCAGCGTTACTGTAATGAACACTGAAGCTTTCTTT. Translating gives CSVTVMNTEAFF.

This clonotype was seen more than once but under ten times. The V and J genes are TRBV3-1 and TRBJ1-1, with TRBD1 as a possible D gene (5 bases). V was cut by 4 bases and J by 1 base, with 10 bases left in between. Germline-derived CDR1 and CDR2 are LGHDT and YNNKEL (reference sequence). CDR3 length equals 14 residues. CDR3 DNA sequence: TGTGCCAGCAGCCCGTTAGGGACGAACACTGAAGCTTTCTTT. Residues: CASSPLGTNTEAFF.

This clonotype was counted at least ten times. V gene TRBV5-7 combines with J gene TRBJ1-5; no definite D call. TRBV5-7 is designated an ORF whose function remains uncertain. Trimming stripped 6 bases from V and 3 bases from J, with 10 bases between. CDR3 length: 13 amino acids. The CDR3 nucleotides read TGTGCCAGCAACATCGGGGTCAATCAGCCCCAGCATTTT. Translated, it gives CASNIGVNQPQHF.

This clonotype has at least ten counts. The chain carries TRBV7-3 and TRBJ2-3; TRBD2 matches 7 bases. Germline V gives CDR1 SGHTA, CDR2 FQGTGA. V was pared by 2 bases and J by 4 bases, with 0 bases of the junction left unmatched. This CDR3 is built from 13 residues. Written as DNA, the CDR3 is TGTGCCAGCAGCTTACGGGAGGCAGATACGCAGTATTTT. This encodes CASSLREADTQYF.

In this sample, this clonotype turned up many times. The chain's CDR3 is CASSLMTGGSGNTIYF. For the CDR3, the DNA is TGTGCCAGCAGCTTGATGACAGGGGGCTCTGGAAACACCATATATTTT. The chain recombines TRBV7-2 with TRBJ1-3, with 9 bases fitting TRBD1. The V segment lost 3 bases and the J segment 0 bases; nucleotides outside the gene matches: 3. Germline loops: CDR1 SGHTA, CDR2 FQGNSA. This CDR3 is 16 amino acids long.

This clonotype was recorded many times. The CDR3 is CASSQEERTADTQYF. In DNA, the CDR3 is TGCGCCAGCAGCCAAGAGGAAAGGACCGCAGATACGCAGTATTTT. The genes are TRBV4-3 and TRBJ2-3, with D hard to call. In germline, CDR1 is LGHNA, CDR2 YSLEER. The CDR3 contains 15 residues. V was pared by 0 bases and J by 4 bases, with 11 bases between.